A single sample gave rise to the 2 T cell receptor beta chains below, sequenced in a study of CD8+CD57+ T cells in acquired aplastic anemia. Profiling that covered TCR beta VDJ and CDR3 relied on genomic DNA as its template. MiXCR, applied by TCRdb to the reads, yields one record per CDR3 protein. Counted here are roughly 50,000 distinct CDR3 sequences, around 72% occurring once; the ten biggest clones make up 30% to 40%. Sequenced material: sorted CD4+, CD8+, or CD8+CD57+ T cells (not recorded which) from PBMCs. These receptors were taken from a human donor in good health, serving as a control.

In this sample, this clonotype turned up many times. The chain links TRBV5-6 to TRBJ1-6; no clear D. Deletions cut 0 bases from V and 0 bases from J, with 10 bases between. Germline assignment: CDR1 SGHDT and CDR2 YYEEEE. The CDR3 spans 17 residues. The CDR3 sequence: CASSLGVQSSYNSPLHF. For the CDR3, the DNA is TGTGCCAGCAGCTTGGGGGTGCAGAGCTCCTATAATTCACCCCTCCACTTT.

The V and J genes are TRBV20-1 and TRBJ2-3, with D unresolved. The CDR3 runs 13 residues. Per the germline V gene, CDR1 is DFQATT and CDR2 is SNEGSKA (reference sequence). V was trimmed by 3 bases and J by 3 bases, leaving 10 bases between them. CDR3 in amino acids: CSASSSVTDTQYF. As DNA, the CDR3 is TGCAGTGCTAGTTCCAGCGTTACAGATACGCAGTATTTT.